This T cell receptor beta chain originates from a study of CD8 T cells in Susac syndrome. Overall study results and limits: The study recognized that the number of individuals in its TCR sequencing and HLA analysis was relatively small.

Concerning this clonotype itself: The antigen is undetermined.

The V gene lost 3 bases and the J gene lost 2 bases, with 3 bases spanning the gap. This CDR3 region has 13 residues. CDR1 and CDR2 from the germline V gene are SGDLS and YYNGEE. A quantity of about 0.45 to 1 ug RNA underwent reverse transcription using random hexamers. TCRdb passed the immunoSEQ multiplex PCR reads through MiXCR, listing each CDR3 protein once. The data contain about 150,000 distinct CDR3 sequences, nearly 97% of them singletons. The clonotype originates from a human donor with multiple sclerosis. The sample taken for sequencing was CD8+ T cells from PBMCs. The V and J genes are TRBV9 and TRBJ2-6; D uncertain. The CDR3 DNA follows: TGTGCCAGCAGCGCCCCTGGGGCCAACGTCCTGACTTTC. This translates into CASSAPGANVLTF.